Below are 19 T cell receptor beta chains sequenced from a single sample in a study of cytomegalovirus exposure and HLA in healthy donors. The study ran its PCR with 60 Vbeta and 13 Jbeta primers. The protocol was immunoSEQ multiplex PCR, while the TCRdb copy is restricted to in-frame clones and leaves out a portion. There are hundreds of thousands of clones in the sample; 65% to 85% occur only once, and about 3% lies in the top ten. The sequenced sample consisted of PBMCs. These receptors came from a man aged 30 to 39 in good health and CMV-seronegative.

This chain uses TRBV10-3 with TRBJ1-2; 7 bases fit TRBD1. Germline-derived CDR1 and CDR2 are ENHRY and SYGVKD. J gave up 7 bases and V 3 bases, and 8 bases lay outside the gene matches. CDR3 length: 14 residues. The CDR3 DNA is TGTGCCATCAGTGAAGGTACAGGGGCGACTGGCTACACCTTC. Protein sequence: CAISEGTGATGYTF.

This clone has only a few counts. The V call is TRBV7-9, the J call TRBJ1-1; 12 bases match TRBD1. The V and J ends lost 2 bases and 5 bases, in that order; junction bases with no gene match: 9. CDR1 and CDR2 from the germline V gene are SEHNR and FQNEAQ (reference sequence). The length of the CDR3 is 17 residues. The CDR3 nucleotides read TGTGCCAGCAGCTTACTGGGACAGGGGGCCCCGTGGACTGAAGCTTTCTTT. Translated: CASSLLGQGAPWTEAFF.

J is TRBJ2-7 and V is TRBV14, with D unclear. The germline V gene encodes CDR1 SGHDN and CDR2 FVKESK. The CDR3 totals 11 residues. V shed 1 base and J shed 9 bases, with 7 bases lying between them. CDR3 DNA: TGTGCCAGCAGCCAAGGGCCTAGGCAGTACTTC. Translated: CASSQGPRQYF.

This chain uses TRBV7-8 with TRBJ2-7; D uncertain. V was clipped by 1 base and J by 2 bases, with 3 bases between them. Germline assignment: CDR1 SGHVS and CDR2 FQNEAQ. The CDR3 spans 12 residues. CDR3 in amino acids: CASSLVTYEQYF. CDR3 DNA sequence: TGTGCCAGCAGCTTAGTTACCTACGAGCAGTACTTC.

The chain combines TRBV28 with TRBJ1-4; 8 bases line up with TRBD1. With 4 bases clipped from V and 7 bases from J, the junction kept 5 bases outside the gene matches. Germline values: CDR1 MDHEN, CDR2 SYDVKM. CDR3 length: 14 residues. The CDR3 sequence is CASSSGQGSEKLFF. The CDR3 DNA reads TGTGCCAGCAGTTCCGGACAGGGAAGTGAAAAACTGTTTTTT. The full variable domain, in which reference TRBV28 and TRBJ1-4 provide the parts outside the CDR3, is DVKVTQSSRYLVKRTGEKVFLECVQDMDHENMFWYRQDPGLGLRLIYFSYDVKMKEKGDIPEGYSVSREKKERFSLILESASTNQTSMYLCASSSGQGSEKLFFGSGTQLSVL.

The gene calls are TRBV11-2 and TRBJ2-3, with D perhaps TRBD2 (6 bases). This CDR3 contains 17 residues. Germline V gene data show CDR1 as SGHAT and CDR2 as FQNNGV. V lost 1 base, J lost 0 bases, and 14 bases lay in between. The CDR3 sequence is CASSLAQGLASTDTQYF. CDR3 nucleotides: TGTGCCAGCAGCTTAGCCCAGGGACTGGCTAGCACAGATACGCAGTATTTT.

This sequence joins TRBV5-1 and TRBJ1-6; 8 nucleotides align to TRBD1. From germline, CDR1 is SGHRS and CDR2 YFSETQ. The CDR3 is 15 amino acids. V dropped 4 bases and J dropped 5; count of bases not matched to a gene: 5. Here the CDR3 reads CASSTSTGDNSPLHF. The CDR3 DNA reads TGCGCCAGCAGCACTTCGACAGGGGATAATTCACCCCTCCACTTT.

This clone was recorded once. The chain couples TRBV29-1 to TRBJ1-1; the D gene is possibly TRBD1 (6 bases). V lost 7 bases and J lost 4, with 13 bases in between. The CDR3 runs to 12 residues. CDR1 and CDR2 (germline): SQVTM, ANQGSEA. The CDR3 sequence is CSGGGIGTEAFF. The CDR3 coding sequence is TGCAGCGGAGGGGGAATTGGCACTGAAGCTTTCTTT.

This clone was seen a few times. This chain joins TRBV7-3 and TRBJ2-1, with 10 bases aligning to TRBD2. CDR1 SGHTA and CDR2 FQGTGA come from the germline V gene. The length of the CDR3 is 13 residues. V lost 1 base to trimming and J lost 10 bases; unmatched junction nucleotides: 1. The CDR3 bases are TGTGCCAGCAGCTTAATGACTAGCGGGGAGCAGTTCTTC. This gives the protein CASSLMTSGEQFF.

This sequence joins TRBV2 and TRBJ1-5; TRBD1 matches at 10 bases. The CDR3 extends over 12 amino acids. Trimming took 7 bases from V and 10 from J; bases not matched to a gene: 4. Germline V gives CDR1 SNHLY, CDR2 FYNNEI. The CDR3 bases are TGTGCCAGCAAGGAGACAGGGGGCCCCCAGCATTTT. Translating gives CASKETGGPQHF.

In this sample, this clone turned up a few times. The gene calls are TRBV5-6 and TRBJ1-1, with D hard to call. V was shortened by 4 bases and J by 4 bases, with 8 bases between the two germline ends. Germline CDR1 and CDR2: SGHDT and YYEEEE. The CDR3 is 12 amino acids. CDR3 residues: CASSRGSTEAFF. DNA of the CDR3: TGTGCCAGCAGCCGAGGGAGCACTGAAGCTTTCTTT.

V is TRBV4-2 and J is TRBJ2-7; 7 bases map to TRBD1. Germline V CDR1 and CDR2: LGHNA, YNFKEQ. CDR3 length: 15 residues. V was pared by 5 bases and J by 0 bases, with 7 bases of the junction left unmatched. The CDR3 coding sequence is TGTGCCAGCAGCTACACACGGGACAGCTCCTACGAGCAGTACTTC. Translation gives CASSYTRDSSYEQYF.

The CDR3 loop is CASIVRVGAREQYF. In DNA form, the CDR3 reads TGTGCCAGCATCGTCAGGGTAGGGGCGAGGGAGCAGTACTTC. The chain carries TRBV28 and TRBJ2-7, with D perhaps matching TRBD1 (5 bases). The CDR3 covers 14 residues. V lost 7 bases and J 7 bases, leaving 20 bases between the germline ends. Germline V CDR1 and CDR2: MDHEN, SYDVKM. The complete variable domain, with remaining parts taken from reference TRBV28 and TRBJ2-7, reads DVKVTQSSRYLVKRTGEKVFLECVQDMDHENMFWYRQDPGLGLRLIYFSYDVKMKEKGDIPEGYSVSREKKERFSLILESASTNQTSMYLCASIVRVGAREQYFGPGTRLTVT.

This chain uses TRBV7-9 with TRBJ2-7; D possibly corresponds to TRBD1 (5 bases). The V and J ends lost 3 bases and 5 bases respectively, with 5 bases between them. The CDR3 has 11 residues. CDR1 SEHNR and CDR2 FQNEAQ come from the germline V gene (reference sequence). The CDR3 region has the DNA TGTGCCAGCAGCTTCAGGGACGAGCAGTACTTC. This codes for CASSFRDEQYF. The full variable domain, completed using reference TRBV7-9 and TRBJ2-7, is DTGVSQNPRHKITKRGQNVTFRCDPISEHNRLYWYRQTLGQGPEFLTYFQNEAQLEKSRLLSDRFSAERPKGSFSTLEIQRTEQGDSAMYLCASSFRDEQYFGPGTRLTVT.

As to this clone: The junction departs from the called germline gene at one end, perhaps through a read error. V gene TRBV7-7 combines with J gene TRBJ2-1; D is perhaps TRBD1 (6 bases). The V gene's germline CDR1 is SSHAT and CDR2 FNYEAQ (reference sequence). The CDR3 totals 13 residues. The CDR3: CASSLAQGGQQFF. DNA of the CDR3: TGTGCTAGCAGCTTAGCACAGGGTGGTCAGCAGTTCTTC.

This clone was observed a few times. In nucleotides, the CDR3 is TGTGCCAGCAGTGTTACAGGGACTAGCACTGAAGCTTTCTTT. Encoded protein: CASSVTGTSTEAFF. The V and J genes are TRBV6-1 and TRBJ1-1; maybe TRBD1 (6 bases). This CDR3 is 14 amino acids long. Looked up from germline, CDR1 is MNHNS and CDR2 is SASEGT. The germline V and J ends were trimmed by 4 bases and 4 bases, with 13 bases remaining between them.

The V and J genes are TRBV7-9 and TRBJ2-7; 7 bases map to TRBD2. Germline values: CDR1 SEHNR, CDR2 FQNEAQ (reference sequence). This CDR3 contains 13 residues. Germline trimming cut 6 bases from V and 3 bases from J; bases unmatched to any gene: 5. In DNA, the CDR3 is TGTGCCAGCAGAAAAAGCGGGGACTACGAGCAGTACTTC. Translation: CASRKSGDYEQYF.

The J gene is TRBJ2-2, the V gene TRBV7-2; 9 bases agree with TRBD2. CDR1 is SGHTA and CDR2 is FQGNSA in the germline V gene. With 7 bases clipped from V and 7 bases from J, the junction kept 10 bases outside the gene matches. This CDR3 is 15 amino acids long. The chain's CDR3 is CASILGGGAIGELFF. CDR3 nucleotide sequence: TGTGCCAGCATATTGGGCGGGGGGGCCATCGGGGAGCTGTTTTTT. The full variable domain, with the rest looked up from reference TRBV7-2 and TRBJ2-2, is GAGVSQSPSNKVTEKGKDVELRCDPISGHTALYWYRQSLGQGLEFLIYFQGNSAPDKSGLPSDRFSAERTGGSVSTLTIQRTQQEDSAVYLCASILGGGAIGELFFGEGSRLTVL.

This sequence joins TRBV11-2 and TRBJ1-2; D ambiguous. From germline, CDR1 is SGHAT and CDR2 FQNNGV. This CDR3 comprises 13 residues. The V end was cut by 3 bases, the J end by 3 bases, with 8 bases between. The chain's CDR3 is CASSLNGDYGYTF. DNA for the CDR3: TGTGCCAGCAGCTTGAACGGAGACTATGGCTACACCTTC.